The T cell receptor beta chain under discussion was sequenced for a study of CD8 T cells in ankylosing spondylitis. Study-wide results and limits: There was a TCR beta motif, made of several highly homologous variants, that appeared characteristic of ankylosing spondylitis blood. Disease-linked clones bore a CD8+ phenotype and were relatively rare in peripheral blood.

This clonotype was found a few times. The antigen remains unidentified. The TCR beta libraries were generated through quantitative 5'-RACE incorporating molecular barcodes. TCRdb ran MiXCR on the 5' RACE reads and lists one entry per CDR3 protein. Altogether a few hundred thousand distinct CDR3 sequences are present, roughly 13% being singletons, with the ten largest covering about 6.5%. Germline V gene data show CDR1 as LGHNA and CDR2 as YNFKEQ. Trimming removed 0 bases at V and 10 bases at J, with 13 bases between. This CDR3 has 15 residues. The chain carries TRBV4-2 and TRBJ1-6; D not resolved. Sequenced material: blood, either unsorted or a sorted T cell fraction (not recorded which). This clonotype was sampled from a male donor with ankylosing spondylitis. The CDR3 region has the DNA TGTGCCAGCAGCCAAGATGAGGGTGGCCGCTCACCCCTCCACTTT. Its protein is CASSQDEGGRSPLHF.